The 24 T cell receptor beta chains given below trace back to one sample, sequenced in a study of Tregs in tolerant kidney transplant recipients. Generated by immunoSEQ multiplex PCR, the TCRdb table keeps only in-frame clones and is missing some. The table includes about 94,000 clones, approximately 93% detected once. The input for sequencing was CD4+ T cells from blood, taken before the transplant. These receptors were taken from a human donor who received a combined kidney and bone marrow transplant.

The CDR3 DNA sequence: TGTGCCAGCAGCCCAGCAGGGGATGCGGACTATGGCTACACCTTC. It specifies CASSPAGDADYGYTF. The chain joins TRBV7-3 to TRBJ1-2; weak D call: TRBD1 (6 bases). This CDR3 comprises 15 residues. Germline lookup yields CDR1 SGHTA and CDR2 FQGTGA. Between the trimmed V and J ends, which lost 5 bases and 3 bases, there was a span of 16 bases. The whole variable domain, filled in from reference TRBV7-3 and TRBJ1-2, reads GAGVSQTPSNKVTEKGKYVELRCDPISGHTALYWYRQSLGQGPEFLIYFQGTGAADDSGLPNDRFFAVRPEGSVSTLKIQRTERGDSAVYLCASSPAGDADYGYTFGSGTRLTVV.

Concerning this clone itself: Different DNA sequences within this sample yield the same CDR3. The chain has TRBV18 and TRBJ1-1; D may be TRBD1 (6 bases). The CDR3 consists of 13 residues. The V gene's germline CDR1 is KGHSH and CDR2 LQKENI. The V end was cut by 3 bases, the J end by 5 bases, with 10 bases between. CDR3 nucleotides: TGTGCCAGCTCACCGACAGGTGGTACTGAAGCTTTCTTT. Translation: CASSPTGGTEAFF.

The rearrangement links TRBV5-6 to TRBJ1-1, with a weak D call TRBD1 (6 bases). The CDR3 sequence is 14 residues long. Germline V gene sequence: CDR1 SGHDT, CDR2 YYEEEE. V shed 2 bases and J shed 5 bases, with 13 bases lying between them. CDR3 nucleotide sequence: TGTGCCAGCAGCTTTAGGCAGGGGCGGACTGAAGCTTTCTTT. It encodes CASSFRQGRTEAFF.

Concerning this clone: The sample holds other DNA sequences that translate to the same CDR3. The chain couples TRBV4-2 to TRBJ1-6; 8 nucleotides agree with TRBD1. The V gene's germline CDR1 is LGHNA and CDR2 YNFKEQ. The length of the CDR3 is 15 residues. V was pared by 2 bases and J by 6 bases, with 3 bases of the junction left unmatched. CDR3 nucleotide sequence: TGTGCCAGCAGCCAACACAGGGGGAGTAATTCACCCCTCCACTTT. It encodes CASSQHRGSNSPLHF.

The V gene is TRBV7-2, the J gene TRBJ2-1, with 8 bases matching TRBD2. The CDR3 has 15 residues. Per germline, CDR1 SGHTA and CDR2 FQGNSA. With 5 bases clipped from V and 2 bases from J, the junction kept 5 bases outside the gene matches. The CDR3 loop reads CASSPNSGTYNEQFF. DNA of the CDR3: TGTGCCAGCAGCCCGAATAGCGGGACCTACAATGAGCAGTTCTTC. The whole variable domain, filled in from reference TRBV7-2 and TRBJ2-1, reads GAGVSQSPSNKVTEKGKDVELRCDPISGHTALYWYRQSLGQGLEFLIYFQGNSAPDKSGLPSDRFSAERTGGSVSTLTIQRTQQEDSAVYLCASSPNSGTYNEQFFGPGTRLTVL.

The chain employs TRBV29-1 and TRBJ1-2; a possible D gene is TRBD1 (5 bases). The CDR3 has 13 amino acids. Germline V gene data show CDR1 as SQVTM and CDR2 as ANQGSEA. With 4 bases removed from V and 6 bases from J, the gap between germline ends came to 15 bases. CDR3 in amino acids: CSVVPTANHGYTF. CDR3 nucleotide sequence: TGCAGCGTTGTACCGACAGCTAATCATGGCTACACCTTC. The whole variable domain, remainder taken from reference TRBV29-1 and TRBJ1-2, is SAVISQKPSRDICQRGTSLTIQCQVDSQVTMMFWYRQQPGQSLTLIATANQGSEATYESGFVIDKFPISRPNLTFSTLTVSNMSPEDSSIYLCSVVPTANHGYTFGSGTRLTVV.

This clone was counted a few times. The gene calls are TRBV5-1 and TRBJ1-4; weak D call: TRBD1 (5 bases). In germline, CDR1 is SGHRS, CDR2 YFSETQ. This CDR3 spans 16 amino acids. V was pared by 0 bases and J by 0 bases, with 9 bases between. For the CDR3, the DNA is TGCGCCAGCAGCTTGGTCCAGGGAACAACTAATGAAAAACTGTTTTTT. Amino acid sequence: CASSLVQGTTNEKLFF.

The chain employs TRBV6-5 and TRBJ2-7; 7 bases align to TRBD2. J gave up 1 base and V 2 bases, and 5 bases lay outside the gene matches. The CDR3 runs to 15 residues. Germline V gene sequence: CDR1 MNHEY, CDR2 SVGAGI. CDR3 sequence: CASSYTPAGSYEQYF. The CDR3 region has the DNA TGTGCCAGCAGTTACACGCCAGCGGGGTCCTACGAGCAGTACTTC.

The V call is TRBV7-9, the J call TRBJ2-7, with 12 bases aligning to TRBD2. The CDR3 contains 16 residues. V shed 4 bases, J shed 12 bases, and the junction held 16 bases outside the gene matches. CDR1 is SEHNR and CDR2 is FQNEAQ in the germline V gene (reference sequence). In DNA form, the CDR3 reads TGTGCCAGCAGCTCCAGCGAGGCGCTAGCGGGAGGGTTACCGTACTTC. Amino acids: CASSSSEALAGGLPYF.

V gene TRBV2 combines with J gene TRBJ1-5; 9 bases align to TRBD1. The length of the CDR3 is 15 residues. CDR1 and CDR2 from the germline V gene are SNHLY and FYNNEI. The trim removed 6 bases at V and 0 bases at J, leaving 3 bases unmatched. The CDR3, as DNA: TGTGCCAGCAGAGGACAGGGGAATAGCAATCAGCCCCAGCATTTT. It yields the protein CASRGQGNSNQPQHF.

The CDR3 protein is CASSFSGSTDTQYF. The CDR3 DNA is TGCGCCAGCAGCTTTAGCGGGAGCACAGATACGCAGTATTTT. The rearrangement uses TRBV5-1 and TRBJ2-3, with TRBD2 matching 7 bases. With 2 bases clipped from V and 0 bases from J, the junction kept 0 bases outside the gene matches. The CDR3 has 14 amino acids. Germline V gene sequence: CDR1 SGHRS, CDR2 YFSETQ.

This rearrangement joins TRBV25-1 to TRBJ2-2; 9 bases are shared with TRBD2. Germline CDR1 MGHDK, CDR2 SYGVNS. This CDR3 is 15 amino acids long. The V and J ends lost 8 bases and 5 bases, in that order; junction bases with no gene match: 9. CDR3 sequence: CASRAAGGRTGELFF. The CDR3 nucleotides are TGTGCCAGCCGGGCGGCGGGAGGGCGGACCGGGGAGCTGTTTTTT.

This chain uses TRBV14 with TRBJ2-2; D is uncertain. This CDR3 contains 14 residues. Germline values: CDR1 SGHDN, CDR2 FVKESK. Trimming removed 3 bases from V and 1 base from J, with 6 bases in between. The CDR3 DNA is TGTGCCAGCAGCCAGTACTTGAACACCGGGGAGCTGTTTTTT. Translated, it gives CASSQYLNTGELFF.

This chain's CDR3 is CASSPRTGTVGEQYF. The CDR3 DNA is TGTGCCAGCAGCCCGAGGACAGGGACAGTAGGCGAGCAGTACTTC. The genes are TRBV11-2 and TRBJ2-7; 8 bases are shared with TRBD1. Trimming took 5 bases from V and 6 from J; bases not matched to a gene: 12. The germline CDR1 and CDR2 sequences are SGHAT and FQNNGV. The CDR3 loop spans 15 amino acids.

J is TRBJ2-2 and V is TRBV18, with 7 nucleotides matching TRBD1. Germline values: CDR1 KGHSH, CDR2 LQKENI. V was pared by 6 bases and J by 6 bases, with 4 bases of the junction left unmatched. CDR3 length: 13 residues. CDR3 nucleotides: TGTGCCAGCTCGCAGGGGGTTGCCGGGGAGCTGTTTTTT. As protein: CASSQGVAGELFF.

This chain links TRBV11-2 with TRBJ2-1; 9 positions match TRBD2. Germline loops: CDR1 SGHAT, CDR2 FQNNGV. Unmatched junction bases numbered 13, after V lost 2 bases and J lost 2 bases. The CDR3 is 19 amino acids. In DNA form, the CDR3 reads TGTGCCAGCAGCTTATACAGGGAGGCTAGCGGGAATACCTACAATGAGCAGTTCTTC. Its translation: CASSLYREASGNTYNEQFF.

This clone was recorded only once. As DNA, the CDR3 is TGTGCCAGCTCACCCTCTAGCGGGGTGGCCTACGAGCAGTACTTC. This sequence encodes CASSPSSGVAYEQYF. The chain recombines TRBV18 with TRBJ2-7, with TRBD2 matching 9 bases. Trimming removed 3 bases from V and 2 bases from J; junction bases left unmatched: 5. The CDR3 consists of 15 residues. The germline CDR1 and CDR2 sequences are KGHSH and LQKENI.

Comment on this clone: In the same sample, other DNA sequences code for this CDR3. The chain uses TRBV5-1 and TRBJ2-5; weak D call: TRBD2 (6 bases). Trimming took 4 bases from V and 2 from J, leaving 15 bases between them. The CDR3 runs to 15 residues. From germline, CDR1 is SGHRS and CDR2 YFSETQ. The DNA for the CDR3 is TGCGCCAGCAGCCGTACAATAGCGGAACAAGAGACCCAGTACTTC. It yields the protein CASSRTIAEQETQYF. The complete variable domain, with remaining parts taken from reference TRBV5-1 and TRBJ2-5, reads KAGVTQTPRYLIKTRGQQVTLSCSPISGHRSVSWYQQTPGQGLQFLFEYFSETQRNKGNFPGRFSGRQFSNSRSEMNVSTLELGDSALYLCASSRTIAEQETQYFGPGTRLLVL.

The gene calls are TRBV5-1 and TRBJ2-2; a weak D match, TRBD1 (6 bases). V lost 7 bases, J lost 2 bases, and 15 bases lay in between. This CDR3 has 15 amino acids. CDR1 is SGHRS and CDR2 is YFSETQ in the germline V gene. The DNA of the CDR3 is TGCGCCAGCTGGAAGGGGGATTCCAACACCGGGGAGCTGTTTTTT. This sequence encodes CASWKGDSNTGELFF.

This clone was seen only a few times. J is TRBJ2-5 and V is TRBV30, with 8 bases matching TRBD2. Germline V gene lookup returns CDR1 GTSNPN and CDR2 SVGIG (reference sequence). V shed 4 bases, J shed 0 bases, and the junction held 1 base outside the gene matches. This CDR3 contains 13 residues. CDR3 DNA: TGTGCCTGGACTAGCGGGTACCAAGAGACCCAGTACTTC. Its translation: CAWTSGYQETQYF.

This rearrangement joins TRBV7-2 to TRBJ2-7, with D possibly TRBD1 on 7 matching bases. Deletions cut 5 bases from V and 0 bases from J, with 14 bases between. The V gene's germline CDR1 is SGHTA and CDR2 FQGNSA. The CDR3 length is 15 residues. The CDR3: CASSLRQGGSYEQYF. Written as DNA, the CDR3 is TGTGCCAGCAGCCTCAGACAGGGAGGCTCCTACGAGCAGTACTTC.

This chain connects TRBV7-2 to TRBJ1-2; no clear D. The V gene lost 5 bases and the J gene lost 4 bases, with 23 bases spanning the gap. CDR1 is SGHTA and CDR2 is FQGNSA in the germline V gene. The CDR3 loop spans 17 amino acids. CDR3 nucleotides: TGTGCCAGCAGCGCCCCCCGGGTCGGTCCCCCAAGCTATGGCTACACCTTC. It encodes CASSAPRVGPPSYGYTF.

This chain uses TRBV27 with TRBJ2-7, with 9 bases matching TRBD1. The length of the CDR3 is 13 residues. J was trimmed by 4 bases and V by 5 bases; bases with no gene match: 3. Germline-derived CDR1 and CDR2 are MNHEY and SMNVEV (reference sequence). CDR3 sequence reads: CASSTTGGYEQYF. As DNA, the CDR3 is TGTGCCAGCAGTACGACAGGGGGGTACGAGCAGTACTTC.

The chain carries TRBV7-6 and TRBJ2-7; D perhaps matches TRBD1 (6 bases). The CDR3 has 12 amino acids. The ends were cut back, 1 base at V and 5 bases at J, with 6 bases in the middle. Per the germline V gene, CDR1 is SGHVS and CDR2 is FNYEAQ. The CDR3 bases are TGTGCCAGCAGCTTAGGGGGGCACGAGCAGTACTTC. Translating it yields CASSLGGHEQYF.